Listed here are 26 T cell receptor beta chains from one sample, sequenced in a study of blood T cell repertoires in COVID-19. Data came from immunoSEQ multiplex PCR; TCRdb stores just in-frame clones and leaves some out. The sample consists of about 39,000 clones, more than 75% of them appearing once. Source material: peripheral blood. The receptors shown here come from an older man with acute or convalescent COVID-19.

This sequence joins TRBV4-1 and TRBJ2-1; perhaps TRBD2 as D (6 bases). V lost 5 bases, J lost 9 bases, and 14 bases lay in between. This CDR3 is built from 13 residues. CDR1 is MGHRA and CDR2 is YSYEKL in the germline V gene. The CDR3 DNA sequence: TGCGCCAGCAGCTGGGACTCTATGACTGAGCAGTTCTTC. Residues: CASSWDSMTEQFF.

The genes are TRBV4-2 and TRBJ1-2; D call uncertain. Trimming stripped 1 base from V and 3 bases from J, with 12 bases between. This CDR3 spans 15 amino acids. CDR1 LGHNA and CDR2 YNFKEQ come from the germline V gene. The CDR3 protein is CASSQGEGFDYGYTF. The CDR3 region has the DNA TGTGCCAGCAGCCAAGGCGAGGGTTTTGACTATGGCTACACCTTC.

The J gene is TRBJ1-6, the V gene TRBV2; the match to TRBD1 covers 9 bases. Germline V gene data show CDR1 as SNHLY and CDR2 as FYNNEI. V was clipped by 6 bases and J by 6 bases; unmatched bases: 3. The CDR3 loop spans 14 amino acids. The CDR3 spells CASSRDRVNSPLHF. Written as DNA, the CDR3 is TGTGCCAGCAGCCGGGACAGGGTTAATTCACCCCTCCACTTT. Filled out from reference TRBV2 and TRBJ1-6, the complete variable domain reads EPEVTQTPSHQVTQMGQEVILRCVPISNHLYFYWYRQILGQKVEFLVSFYNNEISEKSEIFDDQFSVERPDGSNFTLKIRSTKLEDSAMYFCASSRDRVNSPLHFGNGTRLTVT.

The CDR3 spells CASSRVGGLPPNTGELFF. CDR3 nucleotide sequence: TGTGCCAGCAGCCGCGTGGGGGGACTCCCACCGAACACCGGGGAGCTGTTTTTT. The chain couples TRBV11-2 to TRBJ2-2; TRBD2 might be the D (6 bases). Germline CDR1 and CDR2: SGHAT and FQNNGV. The CDR3 is 18 residues long. Trimming cost V 5 bases and J 0 bases, with 19 bases left between them.

J is TRBJ1-6 and V is TRBV7-9; the D gene is possibly TRBD1 (5 bases). V was cut by 5 bases and J by 6 bases, with 11 bases left in between. Germline loops: CDR1 SEHNR, CDR2 FQNEAQ (reference sequence). There are 14 residues in the CDR3. The CDR3 nucleotides read TGTGCCAGCAGCCCCTCCCAGGGTAATTCACCCCTCCACTTT. Translated, it gives CASSPSQGNSPLHF.

The gene calls are TRBV7-2 and TRBJ1-6; 8 positions match TRBD1. Trimming at V came to 5 bases and at J to 5 bases, leaving 5 bases not matched to a gene. This CDR3 has 15 amino acids. CDR1 is SGHTA and CDR2 is FQGNSA in the germline V gene. CDR3 in amino acids: CASSGRTGNNSPLHF. In nucleotides, the CDR3 is TGTGCCAGCAGCGGGAGGACAGGGAATAATTCACCCCTCCACTTT.

V usage is TRBV5-6 and J usage is TRBJ2-7; possible D gene TRBD1, 6 bases. Germline V gives CDR1 SGHDT, CDR2 YYEEEE. The CDR3 is made up of 13 amino acids. V shed 4 bases and J shed 9 bases, with 17 bases lying between them. CDR3 bases: TGTGCCAGCAGCACAGGGATGGAGAAGGGGCAGTACTTC. Residues: CASSTGMEKGQYF.

J is TRBJ2-2 and V is TRBV6-5; 12 nucleotides line up with TRBD2. This CDR3 is built from 16 residues. Germline V gene lookup returns CDR1 MNHEY and CDR2 SVGAGI. V dropped 2 bases and J dropped 4; count of bases not matched to a gene: 2. The CDR3 is CASSYGLAGTTGELFF. Here the CDR3 DNA reads TGTGCCAGCAGTTACGGACTAGCGGGGACCACCGGGGAGCTGTTTTTT.

CDR3 sequence reads: CASSPRTGRETQYF. The DNA of the CDR3 is TGTGCCAGCAGCCCTCGGACAGGCCGGGAGACCCAGTACTTC. The rearrangement joins TRBV14 to TRBJ2-5; TRBD1 matches 7 bases. Germline V gene sequence: CDR1 SGHDN, CDR2 FVKESK. The CDR3 sequence is 14 residues long. Losses at the gene ends were 4 bases for V and 5 bases for J; bases not matched to a gene: 7.

The chain uses TRBV11-2 and TRBJ2-1; 7 bases are shared with TRBD2. Germline V gives CDR1 SGHAT, CDR2 FQNNGV. CDR3 size: 17 residues. Trimming took 1 base from V and 0 from J; bases not matched to a gene: 6. The CDR3 loop is CASSLGVLADSYNEQFF. CDR3 sequence (DNA): TGTGCCAGCAGCTTAGGGGTTCTAGCGGACTCCTACAATGAGCAGTTCTTC. The full variable domain, completed using reference TRBV11-2 and TRBJ2-1, is EAGVAQSPRYKIIEKRQSVAFWCNPISGHATLYWYQQILGQGPKLLIQFQNNGVVDDSQLPKDRFSAERLKGVDSTLKIQPAKLEDSAVYLCASSLGVLADSYNEQFFGPGTRLTVL.

The rearrangement links TRBV20-1 to TRBJ1-4; D unresolved. Trimming shortened V by 5 bases and J by 4 bases, and 2 bases separated the two germline ends. This CDR3 region has 10 residues. Germline V gene lookup returns CDR1 DFQATT and CDR2 SNEGSKA (reference sequence). The CDR3 nucleotides are TGCAGTGCTTATAATGAAAAACTGTTTTTT. It specifies CSAYNEKLFF.

This chain joins TRBV5-1 and TRBJ2-2; 12 bases line up with TRBD2. With 6 bases clipped from V and 8 bases from J, the junction kept 5 bases outside the gene matches. The CDR3 extends over 14 amino acids. Germline lookup yields CDR1 SGHRS and CDR2 YFSETQ. The CDR3 bases are TGCGCCAGCACAAGACTAGCGGGAGAAGGGGAGCTGTTTTTT. This translates into CASTRLAGEGELFF. Full variable domain (rest looked up from reference TRBV5-1 and TRBJ2-2): KAGVTQTPRYLIKTRGQQVTLSCSPISGHRSVSWYQQTPGQGLQFLFEYFSETQRNKGNFPGRFSGRQFSNSRSEMNVSTLELGDSALYLCASTRLAGEGELFFGEGSRLTVL.

J is TRBJ2-1 and V is TRBV10-3, with 9 positions matching TRBD1. The CDR3 is 16 residues long. From germline, CDR1 is ENHRY and CDR2 SYGVKD. J gave up 9 bases and V 2 bases, and 11 bases lay outside the gene matches. The CDR3 nucleotides read TGTGCCATCAGTGAGGGTTTGGGACAGGGAAGAAGTGAGCAGTTCTTC. The encoded protein is CAISEGLGQGRSEQFF.

This clone occurred a few times. V is TRBV3-1 (or the pseudogene TRBV3-2) and J is TRBJ2-1, with 9 bases aligning to TRBD1. Germline trimming cut 2 bases from V and 2 bases from J; bases unmatched to any gene: 13. The CDR3 length is 19 residues. Germline loops: CDR1 LGHDT, CDR2 YNNKEL (reference sequence). The CDR3 DNA reads TGTGCCAGCAGCCAACCCGGGACAGGGAGGGTTGGAACCTACAATGAGCAGTTCTTC. The encoded protein is CASSQPGTGRVGTYNEQFF.

This rearrangement joins TRBV27 to TRBJ1-4; D not resolved. This CDR3 contains 16 residues. Trimming removed 3 bases from V and 0 bases from J, with 11 bases in between. Germline CDR1 is MNHEY and CDR2 is SMNVEV (reference sequence). The CDR3 loop reads CASSFYSPPTNEKLFF. The CDR3 bases are TGTGCCAGCAGTTTTTACTCACCCCCAACTAATGAAAAACTGTTTTTT.

V and J are TRBV5-4 and TRBJ2-1, with 7 bases aligning to TRBD2. V was pared by 4 bases and J by 2 bases, with 6 bases of the junction left unmatched. The germline V gene encodes CDR1 SGHNT and CDR2 YYREEE (reference sequence). There are 15 residues in the CDR3. The CDR3 nucleotides are TGTGCCAGCAGCCCGGGGAGGGGAACCTACAATGAGCAGTTCTTC. Translation gives CASSPGRGTYNEQFF.

The chain joins TRBV6-6 to TRBJ1-6, with D perhaps matching TRBD1 (6 bases). Germline assignment: CDR1 MNHNY and CDR2 SVGAGI (reference sequence). The CDR3 has 12 residues. The V and J ends lost 4 bases and 9 bases respectively, with 7 bases between them. DNA for the CDR3: TGTGCCAGCAGTTCACAGGGTTCACCCCTCCACTTT. As protein: CASSSQGSPLHF.

This clone appeared a few times. The chain carries TRBV24-1 and TRBJ2-1, with a weak D call TRBD2 (6 bases). Trimming stripped 6 bases from V and 4 bases from J, with 12 bases between. The V gene's germline CDR1 is KGHDR and CDR2 SFDVKD. The CDR3 has 14 amino acids. CDR3 sequence: CATSPSGLYNEQFF. The CDR3 DNA is TGTGCCACCAGTCCCAGCGGGCTGTACAATGAGCAGTTCTTC.

In this sample, this clone turned up a few times. The V gene is TRBV18, the J gene TRBJ1-4; D may be TRBD1 (6 bases). The CDR3 is made up of 15 amino acids. Germline loops: CDR1 KGHSH, CDR2 LQKENI. Trimming pared 2 bases from V and 10 bases from J, leaving 17 bases between. CDR3 protein: CASSPVTGQSIKLFF. DNA for the CDR3: TGTGCCAGCTCACCAGTAACCGGACAGTCCATAAAACTGTTTTTT.

This chain joins TRBV5-1 and TRBJ2-1; the match to TRBD1 covers 7 bases. There are 14 residues in the CDR3. J was trimmed by 1 base and V by 7 bases; bases with no gene match: 5. The germline V gene has CDR1 SGHRS and CDR2 YFSETQ. CDR3 coding DNA: TGCGCCAGCTCAAAGGGACAGTCCTACAATGAGCAGTTCTTC. Protein: CASSKGQSYNEQFF.

The J gene is TRBJ1-2, the V gene TRBV2; no clear D gene. In germline, CDR1 is SNHLY, CDR2 FYNNEI. The CDR3 contains 12 residues. The V end lost 5 bases, the J end lost 8 bases, and 12 bases lay between the germline ends. CDR3 loop: CASSILERGYTF. CDR3 coding DNA: TGTGCCAGCAGTATCCTAGAGCGAGGCTACACCTTC.

This chain joins TRBV3-1 (or the pseudogene TRBV3-2) and TRBJ1-5; TRBD1 matches 7 bases. V trimming: 5 bases; J trimming: 2 bases; junction bases outside the gene matches: 12. Germline V lookup: CDR1 LGHDT, CDR2 YNNKEL (reference sequence). The CDR3 is made up of 17 amino acids. The CDR3 is CASSLRAGTDGNQPQHF. The CDR3 coding sequence is TGTGCCAGCAGCTTAAGGGCCGGGACAGACGGCAATCAGCCCCAGCATTTT.

The J gene is TRBJ2-6, the V gene TRBV2; D unresolved. The CDR3 is 13 amino acids. CDR1 and CDR2 (germline): SNHLY, FYNNEI. V was pared by 3 bases and J by 2 bases, with 2 bases between. The CDR3 protein is CASSDTGANVLTF. CDR3 nucleotide sequence: TGTGCCAGCAGTGATACTGGGGCCAACGTCCTGACTTTC.

This sequence joins TRBV5-6 and TRBJ2-1; unclear D gene. With 0 bases removed from V and 0 bases from J, the gap between germline ends came to 10 bases. Germline V gene data show CDR1 as SGHDT and CDR2 as YYEEEE. The CDR3 extends over 16 amino acids. DNA of the CDR3: TGTGCCAGCAGCTTGGGCACGACTGGCTCCTACAATGAGCAGTTCTTC. It translates to CASSLGTTGSYNEQFF.

This clone is medium-sized in the sample. The rearrangement links TRBV6-1 to TRBJ1-5, with D perhaps TRBD1 (5 bases). This CDR3 has 16 amino acids. Germline CDR1 reads MNHNS; CDR2 reads SASEGT. The V and J ends lost 4 bases and 0 bases respectively, with 13 bases between them. CDR3 sequence reads: CASSVLGTHSNQPQHF. The CDR3 bases are TGTGCCAGCAGTGTACTCGGGACTCATAGCAATCAGCCCCAGCATTTT.

The chain combines TRBV19 with TRBJ2-6, with 8 bases fitting TRBD1. CDR1 and CDR2 (germline): LNHDA, SQIVND (reference sequence). V lost 5 bases, J lost 2 bases, and 2 bases stayed unmatched. The CDR3 is made up of 15 amino acids. CDR3 bases: TGTGCCAGTAGTGACAGGGGCGCTGGGGCCAACGTCCTGACTTTC. Translation: CASSDRGAGANVLTF.